The 20 T cell receptor beta chains presented below share a single source sample, sequenced in a study of blood T cell repertoires in COVID-19. This table comes from immunoSEQ multiplex PCR, and its TCRdb copy is limited to in-frame clones, with some not included. The sample has roughly 150,000 clones, approximately 80% seen once; the top ten hold 4.5% to 7.5%. The specimen was PBMCs or T cells enriched from blood (not recorded which). Source of these receptors: a man in his forties who had recovered from COVID-19.

This chain connects TRBV4-2 to TRBJ2-1; TRBD1 might be the D (5 bases). Trimming removed 0 bases at V and 4 bases at J, with 16 bases between. CDR3 length: 17 amino acids. The germline gives CDR1 LGHNA, CDR2 YNFKEQ. CDR3 in amino acids: CASSQETGRGRYNEQFF. Here the CDR3 DNA reads TGTGCCAGCAGCCAAGAAACAGGACGCGGCAGGTACAATGAGCAGTTCTTC.

The CDR3 DNA is TGCGCCAGCAGCCTCCGACTAGCGGGGGTCCCTAGTAATGAGCAGTTCTTC. It specifies CASSLRLAGVPSNEQFF. This chain links TRBV4-1 with TRBJ2-1; 12 positions match TRBD2. Trimming cost V 4 bases and J 7 bases; bases outside gene matches: 11. There are 17 residues in the CDR3. In germline, CDR1 is MGHRA, CDR2 YSYEKL.

The chain carries TRBV29-1 and TRBJ2-3; 12 nucleotides line up with TRBD1. There are 15 residues in the CDR3. Losses at the gene ends were 7 bases for V and 4 bases for J; bases not matched to a gene: 9. CDR1 and CDR2 (germline): SQVTM, ANQGSEA. The CDR3 nucleotides are TGCAGCGGCTGCGGGGGACAGGGGGCCGCAGATACGCAGTATTTT. Protein sequence: CSGCGGQGAADTQYF.

This chain joins TRBV18 and TRBJ2-1; D unclear. This CDR3 contains 15 residues. Trimming stripped 0 bases from V and 4 bases from J, with 10 bases between. The germline V gene has CDR1 KGHSH and CDR2 LQKENI. CDR3 bases: TGTGCCAGCTCACCACCGAAGCGCCCGTACAATGAGCAGTTCTTC. Translating gives CASSPPKRPYNEQFF. Full variable domain (missing parts from reference TRBV18 and TRBJ2-1): NAGVMQNPRHLVRRRGQEARLRCSPMKGHSHVYWYRQLPEEGLKFMVYLQKENIIDESGMPKERFSAEFPKEGPSILRIQQVVRGDSAAYFCASSPPKRPYNEQFFGPGTRLTVL.

The chain links TRBV9 to TRBJ1-1; D call uncertain. CDR1 is SGDLS and CDR2 is YYNGEE in the germline V gene. The length of the CDR3 is 13 residues. V lost 3 bases to trimming and J lost 1 base, with 7 bases between them. The CDR3 DNA sequence: TGTGCCAGCAGCGCGGGTGCGAACACTGAAGCTTTCTTT. This translates into CASSAGANTEAFF.

This chain connects TRBV14 to TRBJ1-1, with 9 positions matching TRBD1. The CDR3 spans 16 residues. V lost 6 bases to trimming and J lost 7 bases; unmatched junction nucleotides: 15. The germline CDR1 and CDR2 sequences are SGHDN and FVKESK. CDR3 amino acids: CASRPRTGQGNFEAFF. The CDR3 DNA reads TGTGCCAGCAGGCCTAGGACGGGACAGGGCAATTTTGAAGCTTTCTTT.

This chain uses TRBV10-1 with TRBJ2-3; tentative D call: TRBD1 (5 bases). Trimming removed 2 bases at V and 2 bases at J, with 11 bases between. Germline CDR1 WNHNN, CDR2 SYGVQD (reference sequence). The CDR3 extends over 15 amino acids. In nucleotides, the CDR3 is TGCGCCAGCAGTGAGGTGACAGATTCCACAGATACGCAGTATTTT. Translated, it gives CASSEVTDSTDTQYF.

The chain uses TRBV7-8 and TRBJ2-1; 9 nucleotides match TRBD2. Germline trimming cut 2 bases from V and 0 bases from J; bases unmatched to any gene: 2. Germline V gene lookup returns CDR1 SGHVS and CDR2 FQNEAQ. The CDR3 extends over 16 amino acids. The CDR3 coding sequence is TGTGCCAGCAGCTTAAGGACTAGCGCCTCCTACAATGAGCAGTTCTTC. The encoded protein is CASSLRTSASYNEQFF.

The chain links TRBV9 to TRBJ2-7, with D unclear. Per the germline V gene, CDR1 is SGDLS and CDR2 is YYNGEE. The CDR3 consists of 14 residues. V lost 1 base, J lost 2 bases, and 10 bases lay in between. CDR3 bases: TGTGCCAGCAGCGTATTAAGCGAAACCTACGAGCAGTACTTC. It is translated as CASSVLSETYEQYF.

V and J are TRBV6-5 and TRBJ1-3; 9 nucleotides match TRBD1. J lost 0 bases, V lost 6 bases, and 3 bases had no gene match. In germline, CDR1 is MNHEY, CDR2 SVGAGI. The CDR3 runs to 15 residues. The CDR3 reads CASRRDRDSGNTIYF. Written as DNA, the CDR3 is TGTGCCAGCAGGCGGGACAGGGACTCTGGAAACACCATATATTTT.

The rearrangement joins TRBV6-1 to TRBJ1-1; a weak D match, TRBD1 (6 bases). The ends were cut back, 8 bases at V and 1 base at J, with 14 bases in the middle. This CDR3 comprises 14 residues. Germline V gives CDR1 MNHNS, CDR2 SASEGT. Written as DNA, the CDR3 is TGTGCCAGCTGCTTACAGGGCAGGAACACTGAAGCTTTCTTT. Translated, it gives CASCLQGRNTEAFF.

This rearrangement joins TRBV7-9 to TRBJ2-6; D perhaps matches TRBD2 (5 bases). From germline, CDR1 is SEHNR and CDR2 FQNEAQ (reference sequence). CDR3 length: 11 amino acids. The V and J ends lost 5 bases and 9 bases respectively, with 5 bases between them. Here the CDR3 DNA reads TGTGCCAGCAGCCGGGACAACGTCCTGACTTTC. Translation: CASSRDNVLTF.

This chain joins TRBV9 and TRBJ2-5, with a tentative D call TRBD2 (5 bases). Germline V gives CDR1 SGDLS, CDR2 YYNGEE. This CDR3 contains 15 residues. Trimming took 3 bases from V and 2 from J, leaving 14 bases between them. CDR3 loop: CASSAAGGRQETQYF. CDR3 nucleotide sequence: TGTGCCAGCAGCGCCGCGGGTGGCAGACAAGAGACCCAGTACTTC.

The gene calls are TRBV4-1 and TRBJ1-1; perhaps TRBD1 as D (6 bases). The CDR3 runs 15 residues. Trimming pared 0 bases from V and 1 base from J, leaving 9 bases between. The V gene's germline CDR1 is MGHRA and CDR2 YSYEKL. CDR3 bases: TGCGCCAGCAGCCAAGATGTAGGGGGGAACACTGAAGCTTTCTTT. Its protein product is CASSQDVGGNTEAFF.

The genes are TRBV6-5 and TRBJ1-2; 7 positions agree with TRBD1. The V and J ends lost 0 bases and 4 bases, in that order; junction bases with no gene match: 5. The germline V gene encodes CDR1 MNHEY and CDR2 SVGAGI. The CDR3 length is 15 residues. The CDR3 is CASSYSTGIFYGYTF. The CDR3 DNA reads TGTGCCAGCAGTTACTCGACAGGGATTTTCTATGGCTACACCTTC.

The chain combines TRBV10-2 with TRBJ2-1, with 12 bases fitting TRBD2. This CDR3 has 15 residues. Trimming removed 5 bases from V and 4 bases from J; junction bases left unmatched: 3. CDR1 and CDR2 (germline): WSHSY, SAAADI. The CDR3, as DNA: TGCGCCAGCAGTCGGACTAGCGGGGAGTACAATGAGCAGTTCTTC. Its protein is CASSRTSGEYNEQFF.

The CDR3 bases are TGTGCCATCAGTGAGTCGCAGGGGCGATTGCATGGCTACACCTTC. It codes for CAISESQGRLHGYTF. The chain uses TRBV10-3 and TRBJ1-2; D might be TRBD1 (6 bases). V was cut by 0 bases and J by 6 bases, with 14 bases left in between. Germline lookup yields CDR1 ENHRY and CDR2 SYGVKD. This CDR3 comprises 15 residues.

The V and J genes are TRBV7-3 and TRBJ2-1; 8 nucleotides match TRBD2. Germline loops: CDR1 SGHTA, CDR2 FQGTGA. V gave up 5 bases and J gave up 7 bases; unmatched junction bases: 13. This CDR3 contains 16 residues. The CDR3 region has the DNA TGTGCCAGCAGCGTATCCGGGACTAGTATTGAGAATGAGCAGTTCTTC. Translation gives CASSVSGTSIENEQFF.

This chain joins TRBV20-1 and TRBJ2-1; TRBD2 is a possible D gene (5 bases). Germline V CDR1 and CDR2: DFQATT, SNEGSKA (reference sequence). V dropped 0 bases and J dropped 13 bases, with 10 bases sitting between them. The CDR3 runs 11 residues. The CDR3 loop reads CSARDRGDQFF. The CDR3 DNA reads as TGCAGTGCTAGAGACCGGGGTGACCAGTTCTTC.

The chain recombines TRBV3-1 (or the pseudogene TRBV3-2) with TRBJ1-2; no reliable D call. V shed 0 bases and J shed 6 bases, with 20 bases lying between them. This CDR3 has 17 amino acids. Germline-derived CDR1 and CDR2 are LGHDT and YNNKEL (reference sequence). The CDR3 region has the DNA TGTGCCAGCAGCCAAGATCTGAGGGAAACGAGGACGGATGGCTACACCTTC. It encodes CASSQDLRETRTDGYTF.